The 27 T cell receptor beta chains presented below share a single source sample, sequenced in a study of blood T cells in healthy people across ages. A sample-barcoded 5' primer and a J-beta primer mix were used in a second PCR of roughly 6 to 11 cycles. TCRdb redid the calling of the 5' RACE reads with MiXCR, one entry per CDR3 protein. Among 1.5 million to 2 million distinct CDR3 sequences, around 50% were seen once, and the ten largest hold roughly 2%. Material: blood. Receptors were obtained from a woman aged 40 to 55 in good health.

The V and J genes are TRBV7-9 and TRBJ2-5, with D perhaps matching TRBD1 (6 bases). The CDR3 runs to 14 residues. V was trimmed by 6 bases and J by 2 bases, leaving 13 bases between them. Germline CDR1 and CDR2: SEHNR and FQNEAQ (reference sequence). Here the CDR3 reads CASRSARGQETQYF. CDR3 DNA: TGTGCCAGCAGATCCGCTAGGGGGCAAGAGACCCAGTACTTC.

This clonotype was counted only a few times. The V call is TRBV6-5, the J call TRBJ1-2; 7 nucleotides align to TRBD1. Germline V lookup: CDR1 MNHEY, CDR2 SVGAGI. V gave up 4 bases and J gave up 6 bases; unmatched junction bases: 11. The CDR3 is 15 residues long. CDR3 sequence reads: CASSFRQGSDHGYTF. CDR3 nucleotides: TGTGCCAGCAGTTTTCGACAGGGATCGGACCATGGCTACACCTTC.

This chain uses TRBV6-1 with TRBJ2-6; 7 bases fit TRBD1. The CDR3 is 17 amino acids. After removal of 3 bases from V and 2 bases from J, the junction contained 7 bases not matched to a gene. Germline-derived CDR1 and CDR2 are MNHNS and SASEGT. CDR3 loop: CASSDTGTATGANVLTF. CDR3 nucleotides: TGTGCCAGCAGTGACACCGGGACAGCCACTGGGGCCAACGTCCTGACTTTC.

This chain connects TRBV5-1 to TRBJ2-5, with D possibly being TRBD1 or TRBD2 (6 bases each). The CDR3 runs to 16 residues. Trimming cost V 4 bases and J 1 base, with 17 bases left between them. From germline, CDR1 is SGHRS and CDR2 YFSETQ. The CDR3, as DNA: TGCGCCAGCAGCCTGACGGGGGCGAAGGGCCAAGAGACCCAGTACTTC. Translation gives CASSLTGAKGQETQYF.

The table lists this clonotype with a few counts. CDR3 region: CASSARGGQETQYF. CDR3 in DNA: TGTGCCAGCAGCGCCCGGGGGGGACAAGAGACCCAGTACTTC. The V gene is TRBV7-2, the J gene TRBJ2-5; 8 nucleotides agree with TRBD2. Germline V gene sequence: CDR1 SGHTA, CDR2 FQGNSA. This CDR3 spans 14 amino acids. The junction had 4 bases not matched to a gene; V was cut back by 5 bases and J by 2 bases.

This clonotype was detected once. The chain combines TRBV15 with TRBJ1-5; D possibly corresponds to TRBD1 (5 bases). Germline-derived CDR1 and CDR2 are LNHNV and YYDKDF (reference sequence). The CDR3 runs to 19 residues. V gave up 5 bases and J gave up 0 bases, with 23 bases separating them. CDR3 protein: CATSDLQGEDIGSNQPQHF. CDR3 nucleotide sequence: TGTGCCACCAGCGACCTTCAAGGAGAGGACATCGGTAGCAATCAGCCCCAGCATTTT.

This chain links TRBV7-8 with TRBJ2-3; D unclear. The CDR3 is 16 amino acids. The germline V and J ends were trimmed by 0 bases and 1 base, with 11 bases remaining between them. Germline CDR1 reads SGHVS; CDR2 reads FQNEAQ. CDR3 loop: CASSLAGTFRTDTQYF. The CDR3 bases are TGTGCCAGCAGCTTAGCCGGTACTTTCCGCACAGATACGCAGTATTTT.

This chain links TRBV28 with TRBJ2-7, with a possible D match to TRBD2 (6 bases). Germline loops: CDR1 MDHEN, CDR2 SYDVKM. The CDR3 extends over 15 amino acids. Between the trimmed V and J ends, which lost 5 bases and 3 bases, there was a span of 17 bases. This CDR3 is CASSPGDLQGYEQYF. The CDR3 DNA is TGTGCCAGCAGTCCGGGAGACCTACAAGGCTACGAGCAGTACTTC. The full variable domain, with the rest looked up from reference TRBV28 and TRBJ2-7, is DVKVTQSSRYLVKRTGEKVFLECVQDMDHENMFWYRQDPGLGLRLIYFSYDVKMKEKGDIPEGYSVSREKKERFSLILESASTNQTSMYLCASSPGDLQGYEQYFGPGTRLTVT.

This clonotype has a handful of counts. V and J are TRBV12-3 or TRBV12-4 and TRBJ2-1; 8 nucleotides align to TRBD2. V gave up 8 bases and J gave up 9 bases; unmatched junction bases: 12. The CDR3 length is 14 residues. The DNA for the CDR3 is TGTGCCAGCGATACGGGGGGGCCTCTGGGTGAGCAGTTCTTC. Translated, it gives CASDTGGPLGEQFF.

This clonotype has only a few counts. This chain joins TRBV27 and TRBJ2-1; D uncertain. Trimming left V 6 bases short and J 7 bases short, with 19 bases between. Germline V CDR1 and CDR2: MNHEY, SMNVEV (reference sequence). CDR3 length: 15 amino acids. The CDR3 here is CASSPGRVLSNEQFF. CDR3 bases: TGTGCCAGCAGCCCCGGACGGGTATTATCGAATGAGCAGTTCTTC.

V and J are TRBV29-1 and TRBJ2-1, with 11 positions matching TRBD2. From germline, CDR1 is SQVTM and CDR2 ANQGSEA. The V segment lost 3 bases and the J segment 2 bases; nucleotides outside the gene matches: 12. The CDR3 is made up of 18 amino acids. This CDR3 is CSVDGLAGGTHTYNEQFF. The CDR3, as DNA: TGCAGCGTTGATGGTCTAGCGGGGGGAACTCACACCTACAATGAGCAGTTCTTC.

Only a few counts were recorded for this clonotype. This chain connects TRBV7-2 to TRBJ2-3; 8 nucleotides align to TRBD1. The trim removed 5 bases at V and 3 bases at J, leaving 10 bases unmatched. Germline CDR1 is SGHTA and CDR2 is FQGNSA. CDR3 length equals 16 residues. CDR3 residues: CASSQLAGTGTDTQYF. In nucleotides, the CDR3 is TGTGCCAGCAGCCAACTGGCCGGGACAGGTACAGATACGCAGTATTTT.

This chain uses TRBV6-1 with TRBJ2-1, with 9 bases that match TRBD1. The germline gives CDR1 MNHNS, CDR2 SASEGT. Trimming at V came to 3 bases and at J to 8 bases, leaving 8 bases not matched to a gene. CDR3 length: 15 amino acids. The CDR3 DNA follows: TGTGCCAGCAGTGAGGGACAGGGAGGTCTGTATGAGCAGTTCTTC. It codes for CASSEGQGGLYEQFF.

The rearrangement uses TRBV5-1 and TRBJ1-4; D not resolved. This CDR3 is built from 16 residues. CDR1 and CDR2 from the germline V gene are SGHRS and YFSETQ. The germline V and J ends were trimmed by 4 bases and 8 bases, with 21 bases remaining between them. The CDR3 region has the DNA TGCGCCAGCAGCCCCTCGGCGGGCGCCAGGTCGGAAAAACTGTTTTTT. Translated, it gives CASSPSAGARSEKLFF.

This chain uses TRBV24-1 with TRBJ2-7; 13 nucleotides match TRBD2. The J call may be in error: the DNA end matches TRBJ2-5 better. Germline CDR1 KGHDR, CDR2 SFDVKD. CDR3 size: 17 residues. As DNA, the CDR3 is TGTGCCACCAGTGACCAAAAGACTAGCGGGGGGTTCGGGACCCAGTACTTC. Translated: CATSDQKTSGGFGTQYF.

This sequence joins TRBV7-2 and TRBJ2-7, with TRBD1 matching over 9 bases. The V and J ends lost 2 bases and 1 base, in that order; junction bases with no gene match: 3. CDR3 size: 15 residues. The V gene's germline CDR1 is SGHTA and CDR2 FQGNSA. The CDR3 DNA sequence: TGTGCCAGCAGCTTAACAGGGGGCATATCCTACGAGCAGTACTTC. Its translation is CASSLTGGISYEQYF.

The chain is built from TRBV6-5 and TRBJ1-5; no clear D gene. The CDR3 has 13 residues. V was clipped by 5 bases and J by 6 bases, with 11 bases between them. Germline assignment: CDR1 MNHEY and CDR2 SVGAGI. In nucleotides, the CDR3 is TGTGCCAGCAGTCCGACCTCTTTTCAGCCCCAGCATTTT. It translates to CASSPTSFQPQHF.

This chain connects TRBV4-3 to TRBJ1-6, with no clear D. Trimming took 0 bases from V and 9 from J, leaving 9 bases between them. The CDR3 has 14 amino acids. CDR1 LGHNA and CDR2 YSLEER come from the germline V gene. The CDR3 is CASSQDLAGSPLHF. The CDR3 coding sequence is TGCGCCAGCAGCCAAGATCTGGCGGGTTCACCCCTCCACTTT.

The chain couples TRBV20-1 to TRBJ2-5; 7 nucleotides align to TRBD2. From germline, CDR1 is DFQATT and CDR2 SNEGSKA (reference sequence). The J segment lost 4 bases and the V segment lost 1 base, leaving 3 bases of the junction unmatched. The CDR3 spans 13 residues. The CDR3: CSARGRGVETQYF. The CDR3 bases are TGCAGTGCTAGAGGACGGGGGGTAGAGACCCAGTACTTC.

The rearrangement uses TRBV27 and TRBJ2-7; 7 positions agree with TRBD2. CDR3 length: 13 residues. The germline V gene has CDR1 MNHEY and CDR2 SMNVEV (reference sequence). V dropped 8 bases and J dropped 6; count of bases not matched to a gene: 10. CDR3 in DNA: TGTGCCAGCGGCGGGAGTCCACCTGGCGAGCAGTACTTC. This sequence encodes CASGGSPPGEQYF.

The V gene is TRBV9, the J gene TRBJ2-3; 8 nucleotides match TRBD2. Germline V gives CDR1 SGDLS, CDR2 YYNGEE. CDR3 length equals 16 residues. With V trimmed by 0 bases and J by 0 bases, 3 bases remained unmatched. The CDR3 region is CASSVVSGTSTDTQYF. The CDR3 DNA is TGTGCCAGCAGCGTAGTTAGCGGGACTAGCACAGATACGCAGTATTTT.

V is TRBV13 and J is TRBJ2-1; D is tentatively TRBD1 or TRBD2 (5 bases each). This CDR3 is built from 16 residues. V was clipped by 0 bases and J by 0 bases, with 9 bases between them. Germline V gives CDR1 PRHDT, CDR2 FYEKMQ (reference sequence). The CDR3 loop reads CASSLGGTNSYNEQFF. The CDR3, as DNA: TGTGCCAGCAGCTTAGGGGGGACGAACTCCTACAATGAGCAGTTCTTC.

The J gene is TRBJ2-7, the V gene TRBV6-1; D may be TRBD1 (6 bases). The ends were cut back, 5 bases at V and 6 bases at J, with 17 bases in the middle. The CDR3 loop spans 14 amino acids. CDR1 and CDR2 from the germline V gene are MNHNS and SASEGT. DNA for the CDR3: TGTGCCAGCAGTTTCAGACAGGCCCCCTCCGAGCAGTACTTC. This translates into CASSFRQAPSEQYF.

The V call is TRBV7-2, the J call TRBJ1-2, with 10 nucleotides matching TRBD1. The ends lost 1 base at V and 3 bases at J; junction bases unmatched: 5. CDR1 is SGHTA, CDR2 FQGNSA, per germline. The CDR3 has 16 residues. This chain's CDR3 is CASSLGGQGGDYGYTF. CDR3 in DNA: TGTGCCAGCAGCTTAGGCGGACAGGGGGGAGACTATGGCTACACCTTC.

This clonotype was observed a handful of times. V is TRBV5-1 and J is TRBJ2-5, with a tentative D call TRBD2 (6 bases). The CDR3 runs 14 residues. CDR1 SGHRS and CDR2 YFSETQ come from the germline V gene. The V end lost 8 bases, the J end lost 4 bases, and 18 bases lay between the germline ends. CDR3 residues: CASFMRGQAETQYF. The DNA of the CDR3 is TGCGCCAGTTTTATGCGGGGCCAGGCAGAGACCCAGTACTTC.

The J gene is TRBJ2-1, the V gene TRBV28, with 7 bases aligning to TRBD1. Germline V gene data show CDR1 as MDHEN and CDR2 as SYDVKM. The CDR3 covers 14 residues. The J segment lost 5 bases and the V segment lost 3 bases, leaving 4 bases of the junction unmatched. Here the CDR3 reads CASSFWGTDNEQFF. CDR3 coding DNA: TGTGCCAGCAGTTTTTGGGGGACAGACAATGAGCAGTTCTTC.

This clonotype has only a few counts. CDR3 loop: CAISGQREETQYF. CDR3 nucleotides: TGTGCCATCAGTGGGCAGCGGGAAGAGACCCAGTACTTC. V and J are TRBV10-3 and TRBJ2-5; TRBD2 is a possible D gene (6 bases). The V end was cut by 4 bases, the J end by 3 bases, with 9 bases between. The CDR3 loop spans 13 amino acids. Germline lookup yields CDR1 ENHRY and CDR2 SYGVKD.